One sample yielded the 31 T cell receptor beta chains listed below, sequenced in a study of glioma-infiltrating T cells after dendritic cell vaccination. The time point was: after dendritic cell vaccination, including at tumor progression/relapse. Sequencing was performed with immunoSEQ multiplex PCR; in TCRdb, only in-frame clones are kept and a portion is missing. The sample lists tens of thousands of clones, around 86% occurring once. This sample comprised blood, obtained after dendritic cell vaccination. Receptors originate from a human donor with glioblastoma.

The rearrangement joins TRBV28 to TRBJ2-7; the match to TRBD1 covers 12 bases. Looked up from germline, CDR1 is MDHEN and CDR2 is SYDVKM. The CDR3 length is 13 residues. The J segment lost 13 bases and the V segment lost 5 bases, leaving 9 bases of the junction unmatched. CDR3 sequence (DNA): TGTGCCAGCAGTAACCGGGACAGGGGGCGTATCTACTTC. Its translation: CASSNRDRGRIYF.

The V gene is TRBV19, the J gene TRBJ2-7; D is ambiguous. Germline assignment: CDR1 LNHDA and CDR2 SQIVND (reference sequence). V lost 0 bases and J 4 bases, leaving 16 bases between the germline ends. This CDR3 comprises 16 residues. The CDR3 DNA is TGTGCCAGTAGTATAGAGCTTCTACCCCGGTGTTACGAGCAGTACTTC. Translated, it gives CASSIELLPRCYEQYF.

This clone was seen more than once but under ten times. The CDR3 DNA is TGTGCCAGCAGCTCATATGAGATGAACACTGAAGCTTTCTTT. It codes for CASSSYEMNTEAFF. The J gene is TRBJ1-1, the V gene TRBV7-3, with D uncertain. V lost 4 bases, J lost 0 bases, and 9 bases lay in between. This CDR3 has 14 amino acids. Germline-derived CDR1 and CDR2 are SGHTA and FQGTGA. The whole variable domain, filled in from reference TRBV7-3 and TRBJ1-1, reads GAGVSQTPSNKVTEKGKYVELRCDPISGHTALYWYRQSLGQGPEFLIYFQGTGAADDSGLPNDRFFAVRPEGSVSTLKIQRTERGDSAVYLCASSSYEMNTEAFFGQGTRLTVV.

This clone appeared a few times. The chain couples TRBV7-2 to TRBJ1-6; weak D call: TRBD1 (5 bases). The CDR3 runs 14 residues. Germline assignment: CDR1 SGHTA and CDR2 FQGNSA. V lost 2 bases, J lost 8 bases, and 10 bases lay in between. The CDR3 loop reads CASSLQGQYSPLHF. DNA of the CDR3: TGTGCCAGCAGCTTACAAGGACAATATTCACCCCTCCACTTT. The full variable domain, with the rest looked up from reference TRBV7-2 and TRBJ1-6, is GAGVSQSPSNKVTEKGKDVELRCDPISGHTALYWYRQSLGQGLEFLIYFQGNSAPDKSGLPSDRFSAERTGGSVSTLTIQRTQQEDSAVYLCASSLQGQYSPLHFGNGTRLTVT.

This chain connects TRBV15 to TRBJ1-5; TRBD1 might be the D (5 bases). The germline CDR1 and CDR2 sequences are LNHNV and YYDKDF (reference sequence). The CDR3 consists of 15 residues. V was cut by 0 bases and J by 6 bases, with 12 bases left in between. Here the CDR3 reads CATSRDLQVGQPQHF. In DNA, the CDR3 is TGTGCCACCAGCAGAGATTTACAGGTGGGTCAGCCCCAGCATTTT.

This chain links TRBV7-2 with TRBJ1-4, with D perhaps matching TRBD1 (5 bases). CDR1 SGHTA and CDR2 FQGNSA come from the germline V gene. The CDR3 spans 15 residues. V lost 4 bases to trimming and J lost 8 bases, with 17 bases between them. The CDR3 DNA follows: TGTGCCAGCAGCTCAACAGGAAGCCAGTACGAAAAACTGTTTTTT. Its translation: CASSSTGSQYEKLFF.

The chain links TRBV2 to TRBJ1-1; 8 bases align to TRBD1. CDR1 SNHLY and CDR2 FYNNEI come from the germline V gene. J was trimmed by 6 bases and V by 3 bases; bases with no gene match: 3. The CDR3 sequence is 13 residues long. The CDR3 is CASSEDRVAEAFF. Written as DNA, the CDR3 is TGTGCCAGCAGTGAGGACAGGGTCGCTGAAGCTTTCTTT.

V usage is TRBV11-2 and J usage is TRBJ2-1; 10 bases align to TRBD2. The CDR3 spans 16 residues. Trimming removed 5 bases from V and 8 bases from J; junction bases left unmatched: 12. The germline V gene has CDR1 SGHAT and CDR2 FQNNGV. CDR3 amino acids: CASSLGKAGGPDEQFF. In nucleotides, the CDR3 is TGTGCCAGCAGCCTGGGGAAAGCGGGGGGGCCCGATGAGCAGTTCTTC.

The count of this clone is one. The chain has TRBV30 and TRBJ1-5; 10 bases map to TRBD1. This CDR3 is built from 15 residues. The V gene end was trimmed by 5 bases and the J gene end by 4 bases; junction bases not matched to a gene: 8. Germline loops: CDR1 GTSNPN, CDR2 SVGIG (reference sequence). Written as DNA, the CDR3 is TGTGCCTGGCAAAAAGGACAGGGGGATAATCAGCCCCAGCATTTT. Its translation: CAWQKGQGDNQPQHF.

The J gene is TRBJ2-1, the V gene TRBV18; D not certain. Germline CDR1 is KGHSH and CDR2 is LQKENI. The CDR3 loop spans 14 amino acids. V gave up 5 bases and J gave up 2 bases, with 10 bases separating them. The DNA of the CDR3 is TGTGCCAGCTCATGGGCAAACCCCTACAATGAGCAGTTCTTC. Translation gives CASSWANPYNEQFF.

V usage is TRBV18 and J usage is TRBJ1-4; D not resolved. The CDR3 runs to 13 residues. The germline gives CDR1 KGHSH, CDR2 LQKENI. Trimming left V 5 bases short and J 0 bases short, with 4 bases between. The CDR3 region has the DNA TGTGCCAGCTCAACTGCAACTAATGAAAAACTGTTTTTT. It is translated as CASSTATNEKLFF. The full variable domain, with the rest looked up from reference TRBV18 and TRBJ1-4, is NAGVMQNPRHLVRRRGQEARLRCSPMKGHSHVYWYRQLPEEGLKFMVYLQKENIIDESGMPKERFSAEFPKEGPSILRIQQVVRGDSAAYFCASSTATNEKLFFGSGTQLSVL.

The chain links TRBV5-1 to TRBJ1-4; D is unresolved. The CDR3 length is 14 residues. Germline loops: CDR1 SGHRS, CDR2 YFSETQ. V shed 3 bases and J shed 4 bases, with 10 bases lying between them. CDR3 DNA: TGCGCCAGCAGCTCGGTCGAGTTTAATGAAAAACTGTTTTTT. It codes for CASSSVEFNEKLFF.

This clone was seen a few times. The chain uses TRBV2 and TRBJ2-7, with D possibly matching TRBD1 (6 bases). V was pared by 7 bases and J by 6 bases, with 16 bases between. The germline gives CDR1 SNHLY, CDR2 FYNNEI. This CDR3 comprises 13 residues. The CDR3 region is CASTLRGHGEQYF. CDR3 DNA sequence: TGTGCCAGCACCTTAAGGGGACACGGCGAGCAGTACTTC.

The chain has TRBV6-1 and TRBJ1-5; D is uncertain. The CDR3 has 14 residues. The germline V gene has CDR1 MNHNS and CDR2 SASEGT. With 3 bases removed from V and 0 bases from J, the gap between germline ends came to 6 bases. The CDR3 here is CASSDWSSNQPQHF. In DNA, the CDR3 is TGTGCCAGCAGTGACTGGAGTAGCAATCAGCCCCAGCATTTT.

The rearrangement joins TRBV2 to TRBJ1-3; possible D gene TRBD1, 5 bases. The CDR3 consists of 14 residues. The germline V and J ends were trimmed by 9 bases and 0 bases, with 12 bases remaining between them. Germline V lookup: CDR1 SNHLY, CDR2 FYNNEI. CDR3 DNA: TGTGCCAGAGGCAGGGATATCTCTGGAAACACCATATATTTT. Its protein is CARGRDISGNTIYF.

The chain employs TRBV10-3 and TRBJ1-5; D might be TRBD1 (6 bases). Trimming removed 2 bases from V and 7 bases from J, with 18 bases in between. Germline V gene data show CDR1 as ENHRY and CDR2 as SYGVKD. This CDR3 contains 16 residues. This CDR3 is CAISEGAYNREQPQHF. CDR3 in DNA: TGTGCCATCAGTGAGGGCGCCTATAACAGGGAGCAGCCCCAGCATTTT.

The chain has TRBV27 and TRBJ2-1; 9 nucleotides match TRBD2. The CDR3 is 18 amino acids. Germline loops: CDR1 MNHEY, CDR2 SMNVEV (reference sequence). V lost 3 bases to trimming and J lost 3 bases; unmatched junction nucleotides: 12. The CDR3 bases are TGTGCCAGCAGTTTGTCTTACTCTAGCGGGGCCGACTACAATGAGCAGTTCTTC. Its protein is CASSLSYSSGADYNEQFF.

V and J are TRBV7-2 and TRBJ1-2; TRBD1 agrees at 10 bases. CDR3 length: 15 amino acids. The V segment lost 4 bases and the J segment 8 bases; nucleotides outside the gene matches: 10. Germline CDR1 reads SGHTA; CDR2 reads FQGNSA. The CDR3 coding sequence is TGTGCCAGCAGCTCAGCTGGACAGGGGGTAGGGGGCTACACCTTC. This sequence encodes CASSSAGQGVGGYTF.

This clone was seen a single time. In nucleotides, the CDR3 is TGTGCCAGCAGGCGCCAATCGCCGACAGTTAACACTGAAGCTTTCTTT. As protein: CASRRQSPTVNTEAFF. The chain has TRBV2 and TRBJ1-1; tentative D call: TRBD1 (5 bases). Per germline, CDR1 SNHLY and CDR2 FYNNEI. This CDR3 spans 16 amino acids. V lost 6 bases, J lost 2 bases, and 19 bases lay in between.

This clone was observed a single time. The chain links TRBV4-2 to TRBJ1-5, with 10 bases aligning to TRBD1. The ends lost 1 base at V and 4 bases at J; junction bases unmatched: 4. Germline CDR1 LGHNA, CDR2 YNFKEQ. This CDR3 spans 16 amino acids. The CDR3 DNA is TGTGCCAGCAGCCAAGGGGGACAGGGGATTAATCAGCCCCAGCATTTT. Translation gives CASSQGGQGINQPQHF.

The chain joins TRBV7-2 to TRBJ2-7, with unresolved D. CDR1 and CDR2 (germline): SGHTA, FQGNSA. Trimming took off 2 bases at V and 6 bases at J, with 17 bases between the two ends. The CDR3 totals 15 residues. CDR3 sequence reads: CASSLNLGRGGEQYF. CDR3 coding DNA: TGTGCCAGCAGCTTAAATTTAGGCAGAGGTGGCGAGCAGTACTTC.

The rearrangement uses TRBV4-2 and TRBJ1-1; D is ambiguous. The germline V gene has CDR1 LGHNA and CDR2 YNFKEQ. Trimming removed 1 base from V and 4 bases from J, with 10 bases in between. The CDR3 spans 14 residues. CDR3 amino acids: CASSQVQTGTEAFF. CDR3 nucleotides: TGTGCCAGCAGCCAAGTTCAAACGGGCACTGAAGCTTTCTTT.

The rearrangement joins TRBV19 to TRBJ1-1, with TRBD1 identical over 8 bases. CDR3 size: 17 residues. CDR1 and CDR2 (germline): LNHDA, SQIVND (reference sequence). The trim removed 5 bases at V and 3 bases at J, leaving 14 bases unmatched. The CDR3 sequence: CASSFSYQGAIDTEAFF. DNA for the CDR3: TGTGCCAGTAGTTTTTCATACCAGGGGGCCATCGACACTGAAGCTTTCTTT.

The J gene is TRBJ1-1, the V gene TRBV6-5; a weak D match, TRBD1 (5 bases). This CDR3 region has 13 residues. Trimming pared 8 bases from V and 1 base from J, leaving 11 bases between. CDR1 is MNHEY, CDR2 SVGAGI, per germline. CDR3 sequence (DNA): TGTGCCAGCGGAACAACAGGGAACACTGAAGCTTTCTTT. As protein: CASGTTGNTEAFF.

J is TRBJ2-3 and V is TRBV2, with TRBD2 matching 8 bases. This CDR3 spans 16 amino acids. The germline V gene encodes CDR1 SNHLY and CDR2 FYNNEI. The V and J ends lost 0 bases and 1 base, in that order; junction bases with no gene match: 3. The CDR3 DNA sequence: TGTGCCAGCAGTGAAGCGACAGCGGGGGGCACAGATACGCAGTATTTT. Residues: CASSEATAGGTDTQYF.

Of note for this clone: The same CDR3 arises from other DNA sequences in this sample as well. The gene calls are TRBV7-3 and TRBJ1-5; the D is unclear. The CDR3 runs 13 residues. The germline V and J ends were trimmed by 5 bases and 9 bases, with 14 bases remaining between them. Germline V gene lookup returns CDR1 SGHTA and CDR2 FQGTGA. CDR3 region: CASSPEPEGPQHF. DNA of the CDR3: TGTGCCAGCAGCCCGGAGCCCGAGGGGCCCCAGCATTTT.

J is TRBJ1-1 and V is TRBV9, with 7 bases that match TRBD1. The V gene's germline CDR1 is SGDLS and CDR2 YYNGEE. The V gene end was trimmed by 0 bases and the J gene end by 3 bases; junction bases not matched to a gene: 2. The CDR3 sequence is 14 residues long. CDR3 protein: CASSVAGGDTEAFF. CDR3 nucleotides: TGTGCCAGCAGCGTAGCAGGGGGAGACACTGAAGCTTTCTTT.

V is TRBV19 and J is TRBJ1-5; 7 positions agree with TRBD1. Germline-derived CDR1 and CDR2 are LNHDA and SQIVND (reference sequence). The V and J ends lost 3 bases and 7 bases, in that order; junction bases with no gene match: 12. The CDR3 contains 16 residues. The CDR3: CASSIYGPTGRQPQHF. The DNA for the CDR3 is TGTGCCAGTAGTATTTATGGACCGACAGGGAGGCAGCCCCAGCATTTT.

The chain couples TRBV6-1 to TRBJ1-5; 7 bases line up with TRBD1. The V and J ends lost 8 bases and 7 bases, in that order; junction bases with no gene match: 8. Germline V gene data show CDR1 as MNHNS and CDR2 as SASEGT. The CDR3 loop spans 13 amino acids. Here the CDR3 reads CASHEGADQPQHF. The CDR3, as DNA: TGTGCCAGCCATGAGGGGGCCGACCAGCCCCAGCATTTT.

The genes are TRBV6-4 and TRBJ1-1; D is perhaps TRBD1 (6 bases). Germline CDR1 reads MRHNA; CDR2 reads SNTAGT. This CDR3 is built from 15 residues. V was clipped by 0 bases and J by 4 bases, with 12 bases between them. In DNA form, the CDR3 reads TGTGCCAGCAGTGACTCACCAGGGGCGCTCACTGAAGCTTTCTTT. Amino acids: CASSDSPGALTEAFF.

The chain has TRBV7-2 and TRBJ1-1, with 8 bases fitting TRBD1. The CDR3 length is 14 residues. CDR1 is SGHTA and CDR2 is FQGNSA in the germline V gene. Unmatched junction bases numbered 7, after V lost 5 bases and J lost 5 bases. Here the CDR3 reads CASSTGQARTEAFF. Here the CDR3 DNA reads TGTGCCAGCAGCACGGGACAGGCGAGGACTGAAGCTTTCTTT.